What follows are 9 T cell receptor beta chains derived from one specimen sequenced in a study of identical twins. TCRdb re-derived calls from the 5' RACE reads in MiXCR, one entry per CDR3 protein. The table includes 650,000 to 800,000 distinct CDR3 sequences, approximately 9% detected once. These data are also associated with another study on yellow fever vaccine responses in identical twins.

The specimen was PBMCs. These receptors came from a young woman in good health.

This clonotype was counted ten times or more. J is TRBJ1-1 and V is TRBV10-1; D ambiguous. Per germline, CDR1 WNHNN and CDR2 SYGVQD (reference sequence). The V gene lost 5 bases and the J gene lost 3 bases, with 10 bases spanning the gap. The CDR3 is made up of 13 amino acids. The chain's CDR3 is CASSPRTDTEAFF. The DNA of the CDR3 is TGCGCCAGCAGTCCACGGACGGACACTGAAGCTTTCTTT.

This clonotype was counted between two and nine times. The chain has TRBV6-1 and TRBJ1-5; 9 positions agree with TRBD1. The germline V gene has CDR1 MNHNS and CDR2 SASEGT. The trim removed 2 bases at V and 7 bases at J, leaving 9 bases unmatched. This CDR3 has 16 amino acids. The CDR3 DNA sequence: TGTGCCAGCAGTGAAAGTGAGGGGACAGGGAACCAGCCCCAGCATTTT. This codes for CASSESEGTGNQPQHF.

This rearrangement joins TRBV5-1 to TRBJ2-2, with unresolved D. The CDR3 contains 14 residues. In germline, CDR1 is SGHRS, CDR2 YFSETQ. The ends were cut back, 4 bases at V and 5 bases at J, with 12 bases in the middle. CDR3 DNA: TGCGCCAGCAGCCCTGAGCTCGGGACCGGGGAGCTGTTTTTT. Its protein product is CASSPELGTGELFF.

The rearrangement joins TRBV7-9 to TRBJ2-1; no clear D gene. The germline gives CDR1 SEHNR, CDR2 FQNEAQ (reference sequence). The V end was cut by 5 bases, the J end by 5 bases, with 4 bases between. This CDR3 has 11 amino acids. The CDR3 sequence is CASSTNNEQFF. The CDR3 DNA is TGTGCCAGCAGCACCAACAATGAGCAGTTCTTC.

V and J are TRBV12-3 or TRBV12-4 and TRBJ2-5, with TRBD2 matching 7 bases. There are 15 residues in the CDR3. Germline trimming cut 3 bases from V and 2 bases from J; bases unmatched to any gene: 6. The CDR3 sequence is CASSLRPSGQETQYF. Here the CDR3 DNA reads TGTGCCAGCAGTTTGAGGCCTAGCGGACAAGAGACCCAGTACTTC.

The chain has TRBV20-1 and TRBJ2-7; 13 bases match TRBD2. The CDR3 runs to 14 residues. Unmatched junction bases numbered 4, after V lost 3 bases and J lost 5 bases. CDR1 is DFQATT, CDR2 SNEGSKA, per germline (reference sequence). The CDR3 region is CSASPGLAGDEQYF. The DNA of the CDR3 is TGCAGTGCTAGTCCCGGACTAGCGGGAGACGAGCAGTACTTC.

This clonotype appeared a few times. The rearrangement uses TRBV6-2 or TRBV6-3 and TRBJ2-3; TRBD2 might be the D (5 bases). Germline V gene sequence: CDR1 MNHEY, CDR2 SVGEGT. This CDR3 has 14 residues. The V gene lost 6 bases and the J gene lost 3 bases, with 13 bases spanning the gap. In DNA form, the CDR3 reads TGTGCCAGCAGCCCCCGGGATCCGACAGATACGCAGTATTTT. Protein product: CASSPRDPTDTQYF.

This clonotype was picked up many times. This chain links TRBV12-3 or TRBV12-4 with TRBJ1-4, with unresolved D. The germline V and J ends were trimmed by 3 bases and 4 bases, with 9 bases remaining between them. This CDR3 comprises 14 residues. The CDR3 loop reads CASSFTGHNEKLFF. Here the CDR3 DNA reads TGTGCCAGCAGTTTCACGGGTCATAATGAAAAACTGTTTTTT.

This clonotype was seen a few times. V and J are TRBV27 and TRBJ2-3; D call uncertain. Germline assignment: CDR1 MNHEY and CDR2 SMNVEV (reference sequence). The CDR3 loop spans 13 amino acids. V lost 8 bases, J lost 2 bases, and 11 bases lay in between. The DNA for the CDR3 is TGTGCCAGCCACCCGACATTCACAGATACGCAGTATTTT. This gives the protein CASHPTFTDTQYF.